This is a list of T cell receptor beta chains from one sample in a study of blood T cell repertoires in COVID-19. Clones were read by immunoSEQ multiplex PCR, and TCRdb kept only the in-frame ones, dropping some. The sample yields 200,000 or so clones, roughly 80% seen once. The sequencing sample was made of PBMCs or T cells enriched from blood (not recorded which). The receptors originated from a woman in her fifties or sixties who had been exposed to COVID-19. Both conserved end residues are part of each CDR3. A D gene is named only where the DNA matches it firmly. Clone size is not always given. Where it is, it says once, few, many or a class for expanded clones.

D: TRBD1
V: TRBV25-1
size: NA
J: TRBJ2-3
DNA: TGTGCCAGCAGCGATCCACAGGGGATTTCCACAGATACGCAGTATTTT
CDR3: CASSDPQGISTDTQYF

D: TRBD1
V: TRBV2
size: once
J: TRBJ1-6
DNA: TGTGCCAGCAGTCGGGACAGAAAGAATAATTCACCCCTCCACTTT
CDR3: CASSRDRKNNSPLHF

D: NA
V: TRBV7-9
size: NA
J: TRBJ1-1
DNA: TGTGCCAGCAGCTTATTGGAAAAGGACTTGGGGGCTTTCTTT
CDR3: CASSLLEKDLGAFF

D: NA
V: TRBV11-1
size: few
J: TRBJ1-1
DNA: TGTGCCAGCAGCTTAAACGAGGGTAGCGACACTGAAGCTTTCTTT
CDR3: CASSLNEGSDTEAFF

D: NA
V: TRBV4-2
size: NA
J: TRBJ1-6
DNA: TGTGCCAGCAGCCAAGTCCGGGGTGGGAATTCACCCCTCCACTTT
CDR3: CASSQVRGGNSPLHF

D: TRBD1
V: TRBV5-1
size: NA
J: TRBJ1-1
DNA: TGCGCCAGCAGCCCGAGGACAGGGGGCGCATACACTGAAGCTTTCTTT
CDR3: CASSPRTGGAYTEAFF

D: NA
V: TRBV30
size: NA
J: TRBJ2-2
DNA: TGTGCCTGGAAAGTAGGGGCTACCGGGGAGCTGTTTTTT
CDR3: CAWKVGATGELFF

D: NA
V: TRBV6-1
size: few
J: TRBJ1-5
DNA: TGTGCCAGCAGTGAAGCTACAGGGCACTGGATTTTTCTTAGCAATCAGCCCCAGCATTTT
CDR3: CASSEATGHWIFLSNQPQHF

D: TRBD1
V: TRBV5-1
size: NA
J: TRBJ2-3
DNA: TGCGCCAGCAGCCGGACAGGGATTAGAGATACGCAGTATTTT
CDR3: CASSRTGIRDTQYF

D: NA
V: TRBV2
size: NA
J: TRBJ2-3
DNA: TGTGCCAGTTACAGTCCTCAACTTCCAGATACGCAGTATTTT
CDR3: CASYSPQLPDTQYF

D: NA
V: TRBV19
size: NA
J: TRBJ1-3
DNA: TGTGCCACCACAGACAGACTAAACACCATATATTTT
CDR3: CATTDRLNTIYF

D: NA
V: TRBV7-2
size: few
J: TRBJ2-3
DNA: TGTGCCAGCAGCTTAGACGGGTTACCAACAGATACGCAGTATTTT
CDR3: CASSLDGLPTDTQYF

D: NA
V: TRBV5-1
size: once
J: TRBJ1-5
DNA: TGCGCCAGCAGCTTAGAAGGGGTCGATAGCAATCAGCCCCAGCATTTT
CDR3: CASSLEGVDSNQPQHF

D: NA
V: TRBV7-9
size: NA
J: TRBJ1-1
DNA: TGTGCCAGCAGCCGTATGGGAGGGGCTTTCTTT
CDR3: CASSRMGGAFF

D: TRBD1
V: TRBV12-3/TRBV12-4
size: NA
J: TRBJ2-1
DNA: TGTGCCAGCAGTTTTCCAGGGGGTGAGCAGTTCTTC
CDR3: CASSFPGGEQFF

D: NA
V: TRBV9
size: NA
J: TRBJ2-3
DNA: TGTGCCAGCAGCGTAGAAGGGGCAGATACGCAGTATTTT
CDR3: CASSVEGADTQYF

D: NA
V: TRBV5-4
size: NA
J: TRBJ2-7
DNA: TGTGCCAGCAGCTTGGCAGACAGGAAAGGCGGCGAGCAGTACTTC
CDR3: CASSLADRKGGEQYF

D: TRBD2
V: TRBV6-5
size: once
J: TRBJ2-1
DNA: TGTGCCAGCAGTCCTGCGGGGGGGCCGAATGAGCAGTTCTTC
CDR3: CASSPAGGPNEQFF

D: NA
V: TRBV10-3
size: NA
J: TRBJ2-1
DNA: TGTGCCATCAGTGTTGGCGGGGTATTCTACAATGAGCAGTTCTTC
CDR3: CAISVGGVFYNEQFF

D: TRBD2
V: TRBV7-2
size: few
J: TRBJ2-5
DNA: TGTGCCAGCAGCGATGGCGCTAGCGGGGGGGCTTTAGAGACCCAGTACTTC
CDR3: CASSDGASGGALETQYF

D: TRBD1
V: TRBV12-3/TRBV12-4
size: few
J: TRBJ1-5
DNA: TGTGCCACCCGGACAGGGGGTCAGCCCCAGCATTTT
CDR3: CATRTGGQPQHF

D: TRBD1
V: TRBV4-2
size: NA
J: TRBJ1-4
DNA: TGTGCCAGCAGTGCGGGACAGGGGGTGAAGAGCGGGGAAAAACTGTTTTTT
CDR3: CASSAGQGVKSGEKLFF

D: TRBD1
V: TRBV18
size: NA
J: TRBJ2-3
DNA: TGTGCCAGCTCACGGGACAGGGGGCCCACAGATACGCAGTATTTT
CDR3: CASSRDRGPTDTQYF

D: NA
V: TRBV10-3
size: NA
J: TRBJ2-5
DNA: TGTGCCATCAGTGATTCGGCGGGTTGGGAGACCCAGTACTTC
CDR3: CAISDSAGWETQYF

D: TRBD2
V: TRBV5-5
size: once
J: TRBJ2-1
DNA: TGTGCCAGCAGCTTTCGAGCGGGGACCATCATCAATGAGCAGTTCTTC
CDR3: CASSFRAGTIINEQFF

D: NA
V: TRBV9
size: once
J: TRBJ1-1
DNA: TGTGCCAGCAGCGTATCTCCCAACACTGAAGCTTTCTTT
CDR3: CASSVSPNTEAFF

D: NA
V: TRBV12-3/TRBV12-4
size: NA
J: TRBJ2-5
DNA: TGTGCCAGCAGTTTAGGTAGTGGAGAGACCCAGTACTTC
CDR3: CASSLGSGETQYF

D: TRBD2
V: TRBV7-2
size: NA
J: TRBJ2-5
DNA: TGTGCCAGCAGCTCCTTAGCGGGGGGGTGGGAGACCCAGTACTTC
CDR3: CASSSLAGGWETQYF

D: NA
V: TRBV4-3
size: NA
J: TRBJ1-2
DNA: TGCGCCAGCAGCCAAGAGCAAGGACAGTACTATCCCTACACCTTC
CDR3: CASSQEQGQYYPYTF

D: NA
V: TRBV28
size: NA
J: TRBJ2-1
DNA: TGTGCCAGCAGTTTGGTACGGACAACCTACAATGAGCAGTTCTTC
CDR3: CASSLVRTTYNEQFF

D: NA
V: TRBV7-2
size: NA
J: TRBJ1-5
DNA: TGTGCCAGCAGCCCTCCGAATCAGCCCCAGCATTTT
CDR3: CASSPPNQPQHF

D: NA
V: TRBV28
size: NA
J: TRBJ1-1
DNA: TGTGCCAGCACTGAAGGGGGGGCGGCCACTGAAGCTTTCTTT
CDR3: CASTEGGAATEAFF

D: TRBD1
V: TRBV10-1
size: NA
J: TRBJ1-2
DNA: TGCGCCATCGTACAGGGGGGTAATGGCTACACCTTC
CDR3: CAIVQGGNGYTF

D: TRBD1
V: TRBV27
size: NA
J: TRBJ1-1
DNA: TGTGCCAGCAGCCCGAGGACTACAGGGGACACTGAAGCTTTCTTT
CDR3: CASSPRTTGDTEAFF

D: NA
V: TRBV19
size: NA
J: TRBJ2-2
DNA: TGTGCCAGTAGTATAGGCCAGTACATCACCGGGGAGCTGTTTTTT
CDR3: CASSIGQYITGELFF

D: NA
V: TRBV6-5
size: NA
J: TRBJ1-2
DNA: TGTGCCAGCAGAATAGGGACATACGTTGGCTACACCTTC
CDR3: CASRIGTYVGYTF

D: TRBD1
V: TRBV27
size: few
J: TRBJ1-2
DNA: TGTGCCAGCAGTAGAACCGGGACAGGGGATTTCTTC
CDR3: CASSRTGTGDFF

D: TRBD1
V: TRBV6-1
size: NA
J: TRBJ1-5
DNA: TGTGCCAGCAGTGAAGCACAGGGGGTAGAACAGCCCCAGCATTTT
CDR3: CASSEAQGVEQPQHF

D: TRBD2
V: TRBV13
size: NA
J: TRBJ2-7
DNA: TGTGCCAGCAGCCTCCAAGGGACTATGGCCTACGAGCAGTACTTC
CDR3: CASSLQGTMAYEQYF

D: NA
V: TRBV3-1/TRBV3-2
size: NA
J: TRBJ1-6
DNA: TGTGCCAGCAGCCACTTTCCCGGGAGACGGGATTCACCCCTCCACTTT
CDR3: CASSHFPGRRDSPLHF